The rows below give T cell receptor beta chains drawn from one sample of a study of identical twins. Using its own MiXCR run on the 5' RACE reads, TCRdb lists one record per CDR3 protein. The data show about 720,000 distinct CDR3 sequences, about 20% seen once. In addition, the sample was reused for a study of T cells expressing NK-cell markers.

Sequencing was carried out using PBMCs. The receptors here all came from a young woman in good health. CDR3s include the opening cysteine and the closing phenylalanine or tryptophan. The order of the fields is CDR3 protein, CDR3 DNA, clone size, V gene, D gene, J gene. The D gene is left open where the match is weak. The size field is filled for only some rows; it gives once, few, many or a size class.

cdr3_aa: CASRSQGAVGYTF
cdr3_nt: TGTGCCAGCAGGTCACAGGGGGCTGTTGGCTACACCTTC
clone_size: .
v_call: TRBV5-8
d_call: TRBD1
j_call: TRBJ1-2

cdr3_aa: CASSPTSTMSYEQYF
cdr3_nt: TGTGCCAGCAGCCCGACTAGTACGATGAGCTACGAGCAGTACTTC
clone_size: few
v_call: TRBV3-1
d_call: .
j_call: TRBJ2-7

cdr3_aa: CASSQLMGGLYEQYF
cdr3_nt: TGCGCCAGCAGCCAGTTAATGGGGGGCCTTTACGAGCAGTACTTC
clone_size: few
v_call: TRBV5-1
d_call: .
j_call: TRBJ2-7

cdr3_aa: CSARNHEQYF
cdr3_nt: TGCAGTGCTAGGAACCACGAGCAGTACTTC
clone_size: .
v_call: TRBV20-1
d_call: .
j_call: TRBJ2-7

cdr3_aa: CASSFRGATEAFF
cdr3_nt: TGTGCCAGCAGTTTCAGGGGTGCCACTGAAGCTTTCTTT
clone_size: .
v_call: TRBV7-3
d_call: .
j_call: TRBJ1-1

cdr3_aa: CASRPGLAGEVETQYF
cdr3_nt: TGTGCCAGCAGACCCGGACTAGCGGGAGAGGTTGAGACCCAGTACTTC
clone_size: few
v_call: TRBV6-2/TRBV6-3
d_call: TRBD2
j_call: TRBJ2-5

cdr3_aa: CASSERAGHSYEQYF
cdr3_nt: TGCGCCAGCAGTGAGAGGGCGGGACATTCCTACGAGCAGTACTTC
clone_size: few
v_call: TRBV10-2
d_call: .
j_call: TRBJ2-7

cdr3_aa: CASSPGGTGRHEQFF
cdr3_nt: TGTGCCAGCAGCCCTGGAGGGACAGGGCGGCATGAGCAGTTCTTC
clone_size: many
v_call: TRBV12-3/TRBV12-4
d_call: TRBD1
j_call: TRBJ2-1

cdr3_aa: CSARGGTGGIYEQYF
cdr3_nt: TGCAGTGCTAGAGGCGGGACAGGGGGTATCTACGAGCAGTACTTC
clone_size: few
v_call: TRBV20-1
d_call: TRBD1
j_call: TRBJ2-7

cdr3_aa: CSASEGADEQYF
cdr3_nt: TGCAGTGCTAGTGAGGGGGCCGACGAGCAGTACTTC
clone_size: .
v_call: TRBV20-1
d_call: TRBD1
j_call: TRBJ2-7

cdr3_aa: CASSFWTAGLQQFF
cdr3_nt: TGTGCCAGCAGCTTTTGGACAGCGGGCCTACAACAGTTCTTC
clone_size: .
v_call: TRBV7-9
d_call: .
j_call: TRBJ2-1

cdr3_aa: CASSRELVGDTQYF
cdr3_nt: TGTGCCAGTAGCCGGGAGTTGGTAGGGGATACGCAGTATTTT
clone_size: few
v_call: TRBV12-3/TRBV12-4
d_call: .
j_call: TRBJ2-3

cdr3_aa: CSARETSGRPTDTQYF
cdr3_nt: TGCAGTGCTAGGGAAACTAGCGGGAGGCCCACAGATACGCAGTATTTT
clone_size: .
v_call: TRBV20-1
d_call: TRBD2
j_call: TRBJ2-3

cdr3_aa: CASSSGTAQYF
cdr3_nt: TGTGCCAGTAGTAGCGGGACAGCGCAGTACTTC
clone_size: few
v_call: TRBV19
d_call: .
j_call: TRBJ2-7

cdr3_aa: CASSSPPGQGFPWRHEQFF
cdr3_nt: TGTGCCAGCAGTTCCCCCCCGGGACAGGGGTTTCCCTGGAGACATGAGCAGTTCTTC
clone_size: .
v_call: TRBV27
d_call: TRBD1
j_call: TRBJ2-1

cdr3_aa: CSARRQGMRNEQFF
cdr3_nt: TGCAGTGCTAGAAGGCAGGGGATGAGAAATGAGCAGTTCTTC
clone_size: many
v_call: TRBV20-1
d_call: .
j_call: TRBJ2-1

cdr3_aa: CASSALLAGDNTGELFF
cdr3_nt: TGTGCCAGCAGCGCACTACTAGCGGGGGACAACACCGGGGAGCTGTTTTTT
clone_size: few
v_call: TRBV9
d_call: TRBD2
j_call: TRBJ2-2

cdr3_aa: CASRDTRGSQETQYF
cdr3_nt: TGCGCCAGCAGGGATACTAGAGGAAGTCAAGAGACCCAGTACTTC
clone_size: .
v_call: TRBV5-1
d_call: .
j_call: TRBJ2-5

cdr3_aa: CATSGTDSYEQYF
cdr3_nt: TGTGCCACTTCCGGGACTGACTCCTACGAGCAGTACTTC
clone_size: many
v_call: TRBV10-3
d_call: .
j_call: TRBJ2-7

cdr3_aa: CSAGESLSYEQYF
cdr3_nt: TGCAGCGCCGGGGAGAGCCTATCCTACGAGCAGTACTTC
clone_size: few
v_call: TRBV29-1
d_call: .
j_call: TRBJ2-7

cdr3_aa: CASSQGLGSGTQYF
cdr3_nt: TGCGCCAGCAGCCAGGGACTTGGGTCGGGTACCCAGTACTTC
clone_size: few
v_call: TRBV4-3
d_call: .
j_call: TRBJ2-5

cdr3_aa: CASREAWNQPQHF
cdr3_nt: TGTGCCAGCAGAGAAGCTTGGAATCAGCCCCAGCATTTT
clone_size: .
v_call: TRBV6-1
d_call: .
j_call: TRBJ1-5

cdr3_aa: CASRDGSRDTQYF
cdr3_nt: TGTGCCAGCAGGGACGGGAGCAGGGATACGCAGTATTTT
clone_size: few
v_call: TRBV12-3/TRBV12-4
d_call: .
j_call: TRBJ2-3

cdr3_aa: CASSSGTAEAFF
cdr3_nt: TGTGCCAGCAGTTCGGGGACTGCAGAAGCTTTCTTT
clone_size: .
v_call: TRBV6-5
d_call: .
j_call: TRBJ1-1

cdr3_aa: CSARGGFDTQYF
cdr3_nt: TGCAGTGCTCGAGGGGGCTTCGATACGCAGTATTTT
clone_size: .
v_call: TRBV20-1
d_call: TRBD1
j_call: TRBJ2-3

cdr3_aa: CASSSRTQGGGYTF
cdr3_nt: TGTGCCAGCAGCAGTCGTACGCAGGGAGGTGGCTACACCTTC
clone_size: few
v_call: TRBV12-3/TRBV12-4
d_call: .
j_call: TRBJ1-2

cdr3_aa: CASSLRGPLTGGYTF
cdr3_nt: TGTGCCAGCAGCCTACGCGGCCCTCTGACCGGGGGCTACACCTTC
clone_size: few
v_call: TRBV7-2
d_call: .
j_call: TRBJ1-2

cdr3_aa: CASSTRDGVYNEQFF
cdr3_nt: TGCGCCAGCAGCACCCGGGACGGAGTTTACAATGAGCAGTTCTTC
clone_size: .
v_call: TRBV5-1
d_call: .
j_call: TRBJ2-1

cdr3_aa: CASRAGEETQYF
cdr3_nt: TGTGCCAGCAGAGCGGGGGAAGAGACCCAGTACTTC
clone_size: .
v_call: TRBV7-9
d_call: TRBD2
j_call: TRBJ2-5

cdr3_aa: CATSFLRSLTAIGSEAFF
cdr3_nt: TGTGCCACCAGCTTTCTTAGAAGTCTCACCGCGATTGGATCTGAAGCTTTCTTT
clone_size: few
v_call: TRBV15
d_call: .
j_call: TRBJ1-1

cdr3_aa: CASRPRIGVNTEAFF
cdr3_nt: TGTGCCAGCAGACCCCGGATAGGCGTTAACACTGAAGCTTTCTTT
clone_size: many
v_call: TRBV12-3/TRBV12-4
d_call: .
j_call: TRBJ1-1

cdr3_aa: CASSHGGGTYNEQFF
cdr3_nt: TGTGCCAGCAGCCATGGCGGGGGGACCTACAATGAGCAGTTCTTC
clone_size: .
v_call: TRBV7-6
d_call: TRBD2
j_call: TRBJ2-1

cdr3_aa: CASSFTSFGALSSYEQYF
cdr3_nt: TGTGCCAGCAGTTTCACTTCGTTTGGGGCCTTGAGCTCCTACGAGCAGTACTTC
clone_size: .
v_call: TRBV12-3/TRBV12-4
d_call: .
j_call: TRBJ2-7